These T cell receptor beta chains were read from a single sample in a study of monozygotic twins with inflammatory bowel disease. TCRdb re-called the 5' RACE reads and gives one entry per CDR3 protein, without DNA. This table holds 300,000 to 400,000 distinct CDR3 sequences. Sequencing input: blood. The receptors here all came from a human donor with ulcerative colitis or Crohn's disease, or a healthy co-twin of an affected twin (not recorded which). Both conserved end residues are part of each CDR3.

V gene	J gene	CDR3 protein
TRBV19	TRBJ2-1	CASSTRQGTYNEQFF
TRBV12-3/TRBV12-4	TRBJ1-2	CASSGVSPALPYGYTF
TRBV27	TRBJ2-7	CASSWEGIYEQYF
TRBV2	TRBJ1-4	CASSMSQATNEKLFF
TRBV20-1	TRBJ2-7	CSAGSSGTPSYEQYF
TRBV18	TRBJ1-6	CASSPGTGQDSPLHF
TRBV29-1	TRBJ2-3	CSVEFPAKASTDTQYF
TRBV4-3	TRBJ2-7	CASSLQVSSYEQYF
TRBV21-1	TRBJ1-5	CASSKLVKCPDQPQHF
TRBV4-1	TRBJ2-1	CASSHALGLAVF
TRBV7-2	TRBJ1-1	CASSSNSGVKNTEAFF
TRBV28	TRBJ2-6	CASSLSGANVLTF
TRBV5-1	TRBJ1-1	CASSFTPDGNTEAFF
TRBV18	TRBJ2-1	CASSPLQRGFDEQFF
TRBV7-2	TRBJ2-5	CASSSTAGTFEKETQYF
TRBV12-3/TRBV12-4	TRBJ1-5	CASSPGGKGNQPQHF
TRBV5-1	TRBJ1-1	CASSLDLGENTEAFF
TRBV20-1	TRBJ2-3	CSARAGVFTDTQYF
TRBV9	TRBJ2-7	CASSEGLGDYYEQYF
TRBV6-5	TRBJ1-5	CASSSGRLYQPQHF
TRBV12-3/TRBV12-4	TRBJ1-3	CASSPTGGRNTIYF
TRBV6-2/TRBV6-3	TRBJ2-7	CASSKRQNSYEQYF
TRBV10-3	TRBJ1-1	CAISEFDRENTEAFF
TRBV28	TRBJ2-3	CASSLNRLAGSDTQYF
TRBV12-3/TRBV12-4	TRBJ1-1	CASSLPPGSTEAFF
TRBV20-1	TRBJ1-3	CSASPWGGQGVNTIYF
TRBV9	TRBJ2-3	CASSVEAGRSTDTQYF
TRBV7-2	TRBJ1-2	CASSFPGGQAYGYTF
TRBV20-1	TRBJ2-4	CSAGQKNIQYF
TRBV9	TRBJ2-1	CASSVQPGQGLEQFF
TRBV3-1	TRBJ2-7	CASSQDSSSSYEQYF
TRBV19	TRBJ2-7	CASSISGGAYEQYF
TRBV29-1	TRBJ1-3	CSVGDVVNTIYF
TRBV28	TRBJ1-3	CASSLSGLGFSGNTIYF
TRBV4-1	TRBJ2-1	CASSPVGSANSYNEQFF
TRBV28	TRBJ2-5	CASATNQETQYF
TRBV28	TRBJ2-7	CASSLQGPYEQYF
TRBV5-1	TRBJ1-4	CASSLTGLLNEKLFF
TRBV20-1	TRBJ2-3	CSATQLLGGSTDTQYF
TRBV27	TRBJ1-1	CASSFSRGRQEAFF
TRBV5-1	TRBJ2-3	CASSLWNGGADTQYF